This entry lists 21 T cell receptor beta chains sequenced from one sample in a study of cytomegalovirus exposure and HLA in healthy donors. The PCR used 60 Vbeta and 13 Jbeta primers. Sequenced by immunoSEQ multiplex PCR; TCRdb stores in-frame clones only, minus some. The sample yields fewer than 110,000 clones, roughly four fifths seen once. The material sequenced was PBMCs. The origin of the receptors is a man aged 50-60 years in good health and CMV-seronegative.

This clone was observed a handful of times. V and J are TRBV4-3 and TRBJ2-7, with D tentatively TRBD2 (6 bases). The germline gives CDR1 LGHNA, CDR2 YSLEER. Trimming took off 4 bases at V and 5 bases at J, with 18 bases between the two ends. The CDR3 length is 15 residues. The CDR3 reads CASSLNPGGLDEQYF. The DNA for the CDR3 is TGCGCCAGCAGCCTTAACCCTGGAGGGCTGGACGAGCAGTACTTC.

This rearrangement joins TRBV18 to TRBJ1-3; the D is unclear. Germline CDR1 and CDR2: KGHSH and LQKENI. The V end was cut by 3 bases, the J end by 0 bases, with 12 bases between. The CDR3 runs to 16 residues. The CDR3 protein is CASSPNRGNSGNTIYF. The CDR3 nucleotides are TGTGCCAGCTCACCGAATCGGGGTAACTCTGGAAACACCATATATTTT.

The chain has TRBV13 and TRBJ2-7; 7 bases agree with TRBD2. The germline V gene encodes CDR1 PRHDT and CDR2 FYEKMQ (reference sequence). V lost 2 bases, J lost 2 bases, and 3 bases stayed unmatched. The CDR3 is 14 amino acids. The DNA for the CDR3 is TGTGCCAGCAGCTTAACGGGGGGTGCCTACGAGCAGTACTTC. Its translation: CASSLTGGAYEQYF.

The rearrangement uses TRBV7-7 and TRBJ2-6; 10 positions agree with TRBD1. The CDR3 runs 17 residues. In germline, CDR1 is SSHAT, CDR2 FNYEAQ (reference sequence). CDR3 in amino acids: CASSPGQGFSGANVLTF. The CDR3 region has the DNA TGTGCTAGCTCACCGGGACAGGGGTTCTCTGGGGCCAACGTCCTGACTTTC.

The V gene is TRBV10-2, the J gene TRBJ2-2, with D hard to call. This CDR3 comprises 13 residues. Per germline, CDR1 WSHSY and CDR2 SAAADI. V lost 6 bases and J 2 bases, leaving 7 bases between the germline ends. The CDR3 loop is CASRGSNTGELFF. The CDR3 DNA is TGCGCCAGCAGGGGCTCAAACACCGGGGAGCTGTTTTTT.

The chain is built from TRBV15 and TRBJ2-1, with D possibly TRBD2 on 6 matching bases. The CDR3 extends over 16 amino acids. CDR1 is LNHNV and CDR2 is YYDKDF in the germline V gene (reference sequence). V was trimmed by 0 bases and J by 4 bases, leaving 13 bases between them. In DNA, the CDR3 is TGTGCCACCAGCAGAGATCTCGGGGGATCTTACAATGAGCAGTTCTTC. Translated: CATSRDLGGSYNEQFF.

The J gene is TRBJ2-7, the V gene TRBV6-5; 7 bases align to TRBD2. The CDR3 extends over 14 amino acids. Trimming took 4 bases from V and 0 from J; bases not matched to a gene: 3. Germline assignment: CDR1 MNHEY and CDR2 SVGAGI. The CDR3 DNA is TGTGCCAGCAGTTGGGAGGGCTCCTCCTACGAGCAGTACTTC. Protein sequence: CASSWEGSSYEQYF.

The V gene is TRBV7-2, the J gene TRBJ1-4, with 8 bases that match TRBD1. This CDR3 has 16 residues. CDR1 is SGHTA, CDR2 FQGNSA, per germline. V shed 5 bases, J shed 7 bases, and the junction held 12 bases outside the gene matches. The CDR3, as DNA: TGTGCCAGCAGCCCCACAGGGGGGGGTTACAGTGAAAAACTGTTTTTT. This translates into CASSPTGGGYSEKLFF.

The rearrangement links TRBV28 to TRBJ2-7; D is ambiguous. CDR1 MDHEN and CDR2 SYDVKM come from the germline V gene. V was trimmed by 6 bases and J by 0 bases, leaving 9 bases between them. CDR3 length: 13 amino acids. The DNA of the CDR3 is TGTGCCAGCAGGGCCCCAGTCTCCTACGAGCAGTACTTC. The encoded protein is CASRAPVSYEQYF.

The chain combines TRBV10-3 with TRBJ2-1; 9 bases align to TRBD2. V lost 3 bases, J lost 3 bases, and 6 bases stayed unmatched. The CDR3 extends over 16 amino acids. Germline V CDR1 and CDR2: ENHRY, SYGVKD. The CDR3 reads CAISDLAGAGYNEQFF. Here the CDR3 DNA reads TGTGCCATCAGTGACTTAGCGGGAGCCGGCTACAATGAGCAGTTCTTC.

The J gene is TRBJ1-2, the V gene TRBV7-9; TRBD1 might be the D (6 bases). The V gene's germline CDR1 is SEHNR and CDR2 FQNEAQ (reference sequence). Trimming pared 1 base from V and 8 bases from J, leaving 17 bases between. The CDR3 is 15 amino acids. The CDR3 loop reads CASSLEFGGAVGYTF. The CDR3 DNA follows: TGTGCCAGCAGCTTAGAGTTTGGGGGGGCGGTCGGCTACACCTTC.

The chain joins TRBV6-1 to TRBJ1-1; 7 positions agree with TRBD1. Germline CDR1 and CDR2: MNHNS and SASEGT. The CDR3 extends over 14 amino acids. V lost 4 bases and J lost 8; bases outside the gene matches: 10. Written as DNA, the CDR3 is TGTGCCAGCAGTGGCCAACAGGGGAGTCGGGAAGCTTTCTTT. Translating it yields CASSGQQGSREAFF.

CDR3 amino acids: CAWSVPSGLRHEQYF. CDR3 coding DNA: TGTGCCTGGAGTGTACCGAGCGGCCTGCGCCACGAGCAGTACTTC. V and J are TRBV30 and TRBJ2-7; the D gene is possibly TRBD2 (5 bases). Trimming left V 0 bases short and J 5 bases short, with 17 bases between. The CDR3 consists of 15 residues. Germline CDR1 GTSNPN, CDR2 SVGIG (reference sequence).

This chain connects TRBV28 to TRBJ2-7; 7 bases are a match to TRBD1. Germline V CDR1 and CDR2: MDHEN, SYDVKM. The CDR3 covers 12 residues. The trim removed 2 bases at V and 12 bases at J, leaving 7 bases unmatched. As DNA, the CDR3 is TGTGCCAGCAGTTTAGACGACAGGGAGAGGTACTTC. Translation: CASSLDDRERYF.

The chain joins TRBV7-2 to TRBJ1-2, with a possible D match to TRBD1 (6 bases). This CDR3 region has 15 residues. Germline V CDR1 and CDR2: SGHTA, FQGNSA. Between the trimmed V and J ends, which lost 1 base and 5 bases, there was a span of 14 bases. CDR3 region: CASSLEGGDVYGYTF. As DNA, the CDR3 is TGTGCCAGCAGCTTAGAGGGGGGGGACGTATATGGCTACACCTTC. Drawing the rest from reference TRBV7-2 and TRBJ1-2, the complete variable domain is GAGVSQSPSNKVTEKGKDVELRCDPISGHTALYWYRQSLGQGLEFLIYFQGNSAPDKSGLPSDRFSAERTGGSVSTLTIQRTQQEDSAVYLCASSLEGGDVYGYTFGSGTRLTVV.

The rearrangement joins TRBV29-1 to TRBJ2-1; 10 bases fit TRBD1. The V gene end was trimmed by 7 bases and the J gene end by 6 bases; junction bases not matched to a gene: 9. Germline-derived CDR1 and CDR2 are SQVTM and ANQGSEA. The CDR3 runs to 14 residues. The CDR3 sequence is CSGARQGARNEQFF. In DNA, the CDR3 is TGCAGCGGGGCGAGACAGGGGGCGCGCAATGAGCAGTTCTTC.

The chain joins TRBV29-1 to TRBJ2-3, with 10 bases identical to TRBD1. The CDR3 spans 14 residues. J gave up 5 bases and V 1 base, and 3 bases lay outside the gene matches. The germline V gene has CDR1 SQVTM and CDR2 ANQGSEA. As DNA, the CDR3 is TGCAGCGTTGAAGGACAGGGGGCCGTAGATACGCAGTATTTT. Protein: CSVEGQGAVDTQYF.

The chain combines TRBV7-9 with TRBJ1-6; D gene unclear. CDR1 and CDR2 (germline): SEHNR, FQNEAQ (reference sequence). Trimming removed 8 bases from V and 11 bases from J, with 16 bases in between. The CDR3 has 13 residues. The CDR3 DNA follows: TGTGCCAGCCGTCGAGACGCCGAGGCACCCCTCCACTTT. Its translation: CASRRDAEAPLHF.

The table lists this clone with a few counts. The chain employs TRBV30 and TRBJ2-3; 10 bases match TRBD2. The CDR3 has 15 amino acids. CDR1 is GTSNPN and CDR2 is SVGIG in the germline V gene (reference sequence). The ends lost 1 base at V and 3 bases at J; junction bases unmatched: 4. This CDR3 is CAWSAGTSVTDTQYF. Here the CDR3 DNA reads TGTGCCTGGAGTGCCGGGACTAGCGTTACAGATACGCAGTATTTT.

This CDR3 reads CASSFLEGRYGYTF. The DNA for the CDR3 is TGTGCCAGCAGTTTTCTCGAGGGCAGATATGGCTACACCTTC. This chain connects TRBV28 to TRBJ1-2, with no clear D. The ends were cut back, 3 bases at V and 5 bases at J, with 13 bases in the middle. The CDR3 contains 14 residues. Germline V gene lookup returns CDR1 MDHEN and CDR2 SYDVKM.

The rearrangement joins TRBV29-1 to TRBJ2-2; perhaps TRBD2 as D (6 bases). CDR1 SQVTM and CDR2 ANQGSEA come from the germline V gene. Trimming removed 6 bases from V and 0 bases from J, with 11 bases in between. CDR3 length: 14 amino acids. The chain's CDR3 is CSVGRGPNTGELFF. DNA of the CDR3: TGCAGCGTGGGGCGGGGTCCGAACACCGGGGAGCTGTTTTTT.